This paragraph reports one TCR beta chain. This sample was taken from a study of blood T cell repertoires in COVID-19. As for the study in general: Each recovered donor of Cohort 3 presented with two negative PCRs, clearance, or symptom resolution. Sources were T cells, B-cell-depleted T cells, or PBMCs; the material itself was cDNA or gDNA.

The germline CDR1 and CDR2 sequences are MDHEN and SYDVKM. Trimming removed 3 bases from V and 5 bases from J, with 16 bases in between. CDR3 length: 15 amino acids. Sequencing used immunoSEQ multiplex PCR; TCRdb keeps in-frame clones, though not all of them. Of about 170,000 clones in the sample, roughly 85% are singletons; the top ten hold roughly 19%. The source is a woman in her seventies in a cohort exposed to, infected with or recovered from COVID-19 (not recorded which). The J gene is TRBJ1-1, the V gene TRBV28, with TRBD1 as a possible D gene (6 bases). The material sequenced was PBMCs or T cells enriched from blood (not recorded which). The CDR3 sequence is CASSLGAQWGTEAFF. In DNA, the CDR3 is TGTGCCAGCAGTTTGGGGGCACAGTGGGGAACTGAAGCTTTCTTT.